Listed here are 29 T cell receptor beta chains from one sample, sequenced in a study of cytomegalovirus exposure and HLA in healthy donors. The method was immunoSEQ multiplex PCR; TCRdb's version includes in-frame clones alone and lacks a portion of them. Here the sample spans about 360,000 clones, 86% being singletons. Sequenced sample: PBMCs. Receptors were obtained from a woman between 18 and 30 years old in good health and CMV-seronegative.

The chain employs TRBV5-1 and TRBJ2-7; perhaps TRBD1 as D (6 bases). The CDR3 is 15 amino acids. With 0 bases removed from V and 3 bases from J, the gap between germline ends came to 13 bases. Germline-derived CDR1 and CDR2 are SGHRS and YFSETQ. As DNA, the CDR3 is TGCGCCAGCAGCTTGGGGACCCAGACAGGCTACGAGCAGTACTTC. Translating it yields CASSLGTQTGYEQYF.

This clone has only one observation. V is TRBV15 and J is TRBJ2-7; a possible D gene is TRBD2 (7 bases). V gave up 1 base and J gave up 6 bases, with 16 bases separating them. The CDR3 is made up of 15 amino acids. Per the germline V gene, CDR1 is LNHNV and CDR2 is YYDKDF (reference sequence). This CDR3 reads CATSRAGEGTLEQYF. The CDR3 DNA follows: TGTGCCACCAGCAGAGCAGGGGAGGGGACACTCGAGCAGTACTTC.

This clone was observed once. The chain is built from TRBV2 and TRBJ1-1; D might be TRBD1 (5 bases). The CDR3 extends over 13 amino acids. The V end lost 4 bases, the J end lost 4 bases, and 10 bases lay between the germline ends. Germline lookup yields CDR1 SNHLY and CDR2 FYNNEI. The CDR3 DNA reads TGTGCCAGCAGTGGTGCCCAGGGCACTGAAGCTTTCTTT. This translates into CASSGAQGTEAFF.

The genes are TRBV6-1 and TRBJ2-7; weak D call: TRBD1 (6 bases). Looked up from germline, CDR1 is MNHNS and CDR2 is SASEGT. This CDR3 spans 15 amino acids. Trimming cost V 2 bases and J 5 bases, with 16 bases left between them. CDR3 amino acids: CASSERLAGEDEQYF. CDR3 nucleotides: TGTGCCAGCAGTGAAAGATTGGCAGGGGAAGACGAGCAGTACTTC.

This clone was seen a single time. The gene calls are TRBV30 and TRBJ2-1; D is undetermined. V dropped 1 base and J dropped 0 bases, with 7 bases sitting between them. From germline, CDR1 is GTSNPN and CDR2 SVGIG (reference sequence). The CDR3 is 14 residues long. As DNA, the CDR3 is TGTGCCTGGAGTGCGGGTATCTCCTACAATGAGCAGTTCTTC. Amino acid sequence: CAWSAGISYNEQFF.

This clone was detected a few times. V and J are TRBV5-1 and TRBJ2-1; TRBD2 aligns across 8 bases. This CDR3 has 16 amino acids. The germline gives CDR1 SGHRS, CDR2 YFSETQ. V dropped 0 bases and J dropped 8; count of bases not matched to a gene: 10. CDR3 bases: TGCGCCAGCAGCTTGGAGGTCGGGAGGGAAGTGGATGAGCAGTTCTTC. Its protein product is CASSLEVGREVDEQFF.

This clone was counted at least ten times. This chain connects TRBV15 to TRBJ1-6; 7 bases fit TRBD1. CDR1 and CDR2 from the germline V gene are LNHNV and YYDKDF (reference sequence). This CDR3 comprises 18 residues. The ends lost 5 bases at V and 3 bases at J; junction bases unmatched: 13. CDR3 DNA sequence: TGTGCCACCAGCCGACAAAGGCCGACAGGGAACTATAATTCACCCCTCCACTTT. Amino acid sequence: CATSRQRPTGNYNSPLHF.

The chain carries TRBV27 and TRBJ2-3, with D perhaps assigned TRBD1 or TRBD2 (5 bases each). The V and J ends lost 10 bases and 2 bases respectively, with 10 bases between them. The CDR3 sequence is 12 residues long. Germline V gene data show CDR1 as MNHEY and CDR2 as SMNVEV (reference sequence). CDR3 sequence reads: CANRGDTDTQYF. CDR3 DNA: TGTGCCAACAGAGGGGACACAGATACGCAGTATTTT.

The rearrangement links TRBV27 to TRBJ2-7; maybe TRBD1 (6 bases). Germline CDR1 and CDR2: MNHEY and SMNVEV (reference sequence). The germline V and J ends were trimmed by 6 bases and 7 bases, with 19 bases remaining between them. There are 14 residues in the CDR3. CDR3 sequence reads: CASSLTGILAEQYF. CDR3 DNA: TGTGCCAGCAGCCTTACAGGGATCTTAGCGGAGCAGTACTTC.

The rearrangement joins TRBV4-1 to TRBJ2-7; 12 nucleotides align to TRBD2. The CDR3 length is 15 residues. The V gene's germline CDR1 is MGHRA and CDR2 YSYEKL. With 4 bases clipped from V and 4 bases from J, the junction kept 5 bases outside the gene matches. The CDR3: CASSRLAGGKYEQYF. The CDR3 DNA sequence: TGCGCCAGCAGCCGCCTAGCGGGAGGGAAATACGAGCAGTACTTC.

This rearrangement joins TRBV28 to TRBJ1-2; the D gene is possibly TRBD1 (6 bases). This CDR3 spans 16 amino acids. Trimming stripped 3 bases from V and 5 bases from J, with 19 bases between. Germline V gives CDR1 MDHEN, CDR2 SYDVKM. The CDR3 loop reads CASSFSDPGHLYGYTF. CDR3 in DNA: TGTGCCAGCAGTTTCTCCGACCCGGGACACCTGTATGGCTACACCTTC.

This clone was recorded once. V is TRBV25-1 and J is TRBJ1-1, with D tentatively TRBD1 (6 bases). Trimming stripped 10 bases from V and 1 base from J, with 10 bases between. Germline loops: CDR1 MGHDK, CDR2 SYGVNS. The CDR3 is made up of 12 amino acids. The CDR3 loop reads CATRGGNTEAFF. CDR3 nucleotides: TGTGCCACCAGAGGGGGGAACACTGAAGCTTTCTTT.

The gene calls are TRBV18 and TRBJ1-4; 7 nucleotides agree with TRBD1. With 3 bases clipped from V and 1 base from J, the junction kept 8 bases outside the gene matches. From germline, CDR1 is KGHSH and CDR2 LQKENI. CDR3 length equals 17 residues. The CDR3, as DNA: TGTGCCAGCTCACCTAGGACAGGAAGCGGAACTAATGAAAAACTGTTTTTT. Residues: CASSPRTGSGTNEKLFF.

The rearrangement joins TRBV30 to TRBJ2-6; 7 bases are a match to TRBD2. This CDR3 is 14 amino acids long. V lost 4 bases, J lost 2 bases, and 2 bases stayed unmatched. Germline V gene data show CDR1 as GTSNPN and CDR2 as SVGIG (reference sequence). The CDR3 here is CAWTSGAGANVLTF. The CDR3 nucleotides read TGTGCCTGGACTAGCGGTGCTGGGGCCAACGTCCTGACTTTC.

The V gene is TRBV5-1, the J gene TRBJ2-5; D remains unclear. V lost 0 bases to trimming and J lost 7 bases, with 7 bases between them. Germline V lookup: CDR1 SGHRS, CDR2 YFSETQ. The CDR3 extends over 12 amino acids. Here the CDR3 reads CASSLDEWTQYF. The CDR3 DNA sequence: TGCGCCAGCAGCTTGGACGAGTGGACCCAGTACTTC.

This sequence joins TRBV10-1 and TRBJ2-7; D not certain. V lost 1 base to trimming and J lost 6 bases, with 16 bases between them. CDR1 is WNHNN, CDR2 SYGVQD, per germline (reference sequence). The CDR3 has 15 amino acids. CDR3 amino acids: CASSEYPSAVGEQYF. CDR3 in DNA: TGCGCCAGCAGTGAGTACCCCTCCGCGGTAGGCGAGCAGTACTTC.

V and J are TRBV5-4 and TRBJ1-1; 11 nucleotides agree with TRBD1. Germline-derived CDR1 and CDR2 are SGHNT and YYREEE (reference sequence). J gave up 1 base and V 2 bases, and 1 base lay outside the gene matches. The CDR3 consists of 15 residues. CDR3 loop: CASSFGQGANTEAFF. CDR3 coding DNA: TGTGCCAGCAGCTTCGGACAGGGGGCGAACACTGAAGCTTTCTTT.

This clone was observed a handful of times. J is TRBJ2-2 and V is TRBV7-9, with 10 bases aligning to TRBD1. The CDR3 contains 15 residues. The V and J ends lost 4 bases and 7 bases, in that order; junction bases with no gene match: 6. In germline, CDR1 is SEHNR, CDR2 FQNEAQ (reference sequence). The CDR3 nucleotides are TGTGCCAGCAGCTCAAAGGGACAGGGGCACGGGGAGCTGTTTTTT. Protein sequence: CASSSKGQGHGELFF. The entire variable domain, with the rest obtained from reference TRBV7-9 and TRBJ2-2, is as follows: DTGVSQNPRHKITKRGQNVTFRCDPISEHNRLYWYRQTLGQGPEFLTYFQNEAQLEKSRLLSDRFSAERPKGSFSTLEIQRTEQGDSAMYLCASSSKGQGHGELFFGEGSRLTVL.

The rearrangement links TRBV15 to TRBJ2-5; a weak D match, TRBD2 (5 bases). This CDR3 spans 16 amino acids. The V gene's germline CDR1 is LNHNV and CDR2 YYDKDF (reference sequence). V was trimmed by 3 bases and J by 5 bases, leaving 19 bases between them. CDR3 in DNA: TGTGCCACCAGCAGGGACTTAAATCCTCTGGGGGAGACCCAGTACTTC. It is translated as CATSRDLNPLGETQYF. The full variable domain, in which reference TRBV15 and TRBJ2-5 provide the parts outside the CDR3, is DAMVIQNPRYQVTQFGKPVTLSCSQTLNHNVMYWYQQKSSQAPKLLFHYYDKDFNNEADTPDNFQSRRPNTSFCFLDIRSPGLGDTAMYLCATSRDLNPLGETQYFGPGTRLLVL.

This clone was recorded only once. V and J are TRBV5-6 and TRBJ1-4; perhaps TRBD1 as D (5 bases). Germline CDR1 is SGHDT and CDR2 is YYEEEE. CDR3 length: 14 amino acids. V was shortened by 4 bases and J by 8 bases, with 15 bases between the two germline ends. CDR3 sequence: CASSRTGGDEKLFF. The CDR3 region has the DNA TGTGCCAGCAGCCGTACGGGAGGGGACGAAAAACTGTTTTTT.

This clone was observed a few times. The chain joins TRBV30 to TRBJ1-2; the match to TRBD1 covers 8 bases. V trimming: 5 bases; J trimming: 8 bases; junction bases outside the gene matches: 7. The CDR3 consists of 12 residues. Germline CDR1 GTSNPN, CDR2 SVGIG (reference sequence). The CDR3 DNA follows: TGTGCCTGGGGGCAGGGGGCGCGGGGCTACACCTTC. This sequence encodes CAWGQGARGYTF.

The V gene is TRBV9, the J gene TRBJ2-1, with 11 bases fitting TRBD2. CDR3 length equals 16 residues. V lost 0 bases, J lost 5 bases, and 4 bases stayed unmatched. Germline V gene lookup returns CDR1 SGDLS and CDR2 YYNGEE. Here the CDR3 DNA reads TGTGCCAGCAGCGTAGGGGGACTAGCGGAGAACAATGAGCAGTTCTTC. It codes for CASSVGGLAENNEQFF.

V gene TRBV7-8 combines with J gene TRBJ2-1; the D gene is possibly TRBD2 (5 bases). The germline V gene encodes CDR1 SGHVS and CDR2 FQNEAQ. V was shortened by 4 bases and J by 6 bases, with 10 bases between the two germline ends. This CDR3 is 13 amino acids long. In DNA form, the CDR3 reads TGTGCCAGCAGCTCCCCGGGGTTCAATGAGCAGTTCTTC. The encoded protein is CASSSPGFNEQFF.

The J gene is TRBJ1-2, the V gene TRBV7-6, with 7 bases aligning to TRBD1. Germline V CDR1 and CDR2: SGHVS, FNYEAQ. This CDR3 is built from 15 residues. V was clipped by 1 base and J by 4 bases; unmatched bases: 6. The CDR3 loop is CASSLGSGGIYGYTF. CDR3 nucleotide sequence: TGTGCCAGCAGCTTAGGCTCAGGGGGGATCTATGGCTACACCTTC. Full variable domain (outside the CDR3, taken from reference TRBV7-6 and TRBJ1-2): GAGVSQSPRYKVTKRGQDVALRCDPISGHVSLYWYRQALGQGPEFLTYFNYEAQQDKSGLPNDRFSAERPEGSISTLTIQRTEQRDSAMYRCASSLGSGGIYGYTFGSGTRLTVV.

This clone came up a few times. The CDR3 nucleotides read TGTGCCAGCAAAGGACAAACGAACACTGAAGCTTTCTTT. Amino acid sequence: CASKGQTNTEAFF. This chain uses TRBV6-5 with TRBJ1-1; possibly TRBD1 for D (5 bases). Trimming removed 7 bases at V and 1 base at J, with 10 bases between. CDR1 and CDR2 from the germline V gene are MNHEY and SVGAGI. The CDR3 length is 13 residues.

This clone has only one observation. In the same sample, other DNA sequences code for this CDR3. The chain is built from TRBV11-2 and TRBJ1-2; 7 nucleotides line up with TRBD1. Germline CDR1 and CDR2: SGHAT and FQNNGV. The CDR3 totals 14 residues. Trimming took 5 bases from V and 0 from J; bases not matched to a gene: 3. The CDR3 DNA reads TGTGCCAGCAGCCCCGGGACAGCTAACTATGGCTACACCTTC. This translates into CASSPGTANYGYTF.

The chain uses TRBV5-4 and TRBJ2-5, with TRBD2 identical over 12 bases. Looked up from germline, CDR1 is SGHNT and CDR2 is YYREEE (reference sequence). Trimming took 4 bases from V and 4 from J; bases not matched to a gene: 8. The CDR3 is made up of 16 amino acids. The CDR3 reads CASSKTSGGLGETQYF. The CDR3 DNA reads TGTGCCAGCAGCAAGACTAGCGGGGGACTGGGAGAGACCCAGTACTTC. The variable domain in full, completed from reference TRBV5-4 and TRBJ2-5, reads ETGVTQSPTHLIKTRGQQVTLRCSSQSGHNTVSWYQQALGQGPQFIFQYYREEENGRGNFPPRFSGLQFPNYSSELNVNALELDDSALYLCASSKTSGGLGETQYFGPGTRLLVL.

CDR3: CASSGPGTAAYNEQFF. The CDR3 DNA sequence: TGTGCCAGCAGTGGGCCGGGGACTGCTGCCTACAATGAGCAGTTCTTC. This chain joins TRBV28 and TRBJ2-1; D may be TRBD2 (6 bases). CDR3 size: 16 residues. V was trimmed by 5 bases and J by 2 bases, leaving 16 bases between them. Germline V gives CDR1 MDHEN, CDR2 SYDVKM. Based on the CDR3 plus reference TRBV28 and TRBJ2-1, the full variable domain is DVKVTQSSRYLVKRTGEKVFLECVQDMDHENMFWYRQDPGLGLRLIYFSYDVKMKEKGDIPEGYSVSREKKERFSLILESASTNQTSMYLCASSGPGTAAYNEQFFGPGTRLTVL.

This rearrangement joins TRBV19 to TRBJ2-3, with a weak D call TRBD2 (6 bases). CDR3 length: 15 amino acids. Germline values: CDR1 LNHDA, CDR2 SQIVND (reference sequence). Trimming took off 1 base at V and 7 bases at J, with 15 bases between the two ends. The CDR3 DNA sequence: TGTGCCAGTAGTATAGGGGGGGAGCCTGCGAATACGCAGTATTTT. Translation: CASSIGGEPANTQYF.